This T cell receptor beta chain was recovered during a study of blood T cell repertoires in COVID-19. The assay was immunoSEQ multiplex PCR, and TCRdb's table has in-frame clones only and misses some. The sample yields tens of thousands of clones, about 70% seen once. With V trimmed by 2 bases and J by 0 bases, 7 bases remained unmatched. Germline-derived CDR1 and CDR2 are SGDLS and YYNGEE. This CDR3 contains 18 residues. This TCR derives from a man aged 65 to 85 with active or convalescent COVID-19. This sequence joins TRBV9 and TRBJ2-3, with 12 bases fitting TRBD2. Sequencing used peripheral blood. The CDR3 DNA is TGTGCCAGCAGCGTGAGGGGGACTAGCGGGTCTAGCACAGATACGCAGTATTTT. It is translated as CASSVRGTSGSSTDTQYF.